The rows below give T cell receptor beta chains drawn from one sample of a study of PD-1 blockade in classical Hodgkin lymphoma. The assay was immunoSEQ multiplex PCR, and TCRdb's table has in-frame clones only and misses some. The sample carries roughly 30,000 clones, less than 75% recorded once. The sequenced sample was peripheral blood mononuclear cells (PBMCs), obtained before the second cycle of nivolumab. These receptor sequences come from a human donor with classical Hodgkin lymphoma. CDR3s include the opening cysteine and the closing phenylalanine or tryptophan. A D gene is named only where the DNA matches it firmly. The listing skips clone size in some rows; elsewhere it reads once, few, many or a size class.

V gene	D gene	clone size	J gene	CDR3 DNA	CDR3 protein
TRBV5-5	.	.	TRBJ1-1	TGTGCCAGCAGCTTAGTCCAGGGTGTGATTACTGAAGCTTTCTTT	CASSLVQGVITEAFF
TRBV11-2	.	.	TRBJ2-2	TGTGCCAGCACCCTAGCTTTTACCGGGGAGCTGTTTTTT	CASTLAFTGELFF
TRBV2	TRBD1	.	TRBJ2-5	TGTGCCAGCCGTCGTGACAGGGTCGAGGAGACCCAGTACTTC	CASRRDRVEETQYF
TRBV4-3	TRBD2	.	TRBJ2-3	TGCGCCAGCAGCGGGGCGAGCGGGGGGCCTCTGAGTACGCAGTATTTT	CASSGASGGPLSTQYF
TRBV7-2	TRBD1	.	TRBJ1-2	TGTGCCAGCAGCTGGGGGACAGGGGGGTTAAGTGGCTACACCTTC	CASSWGTGGLSGYTF
TRBV7-2	.	.	TRBJ1-1	TGTGCCAGCAGCTTATTCGGGGGGAACACTGAAGCTTTCTTT	CASSLFGGNTEAFF
TRBV28	.	.	TRBJ2-2	TGTGCCAGCAGTCCCAGGTTCGCGACCGGGGAGCTGTTTTTT	CASSPRFATGELFF
TRBV19	TRBD1	few	TRBJ1-5	TGTGCCAGTAGCGCCGGGACAGGCGCTTATAGCAATCAGCCCCAGCATTTT	CASSAGTGAYSNQPQHF
TRBV9	TRBD1	few	TRBJ1-2	TGTGCCAGCAGCGTAGGACAGGGAAAAAACTATGGCTACACCTTC	CASSVGQGKNYGYTF
TRBV27	.	.	TRBJ2-3	TGTGCCAGCAGTTTAAAGGCAGGATTTTCCACAGATACGCAGTATTTT	CASSLKAGFSTDTQYF
TRBV11-2	.	.	TRBJ1-1	TGTGCCAGCAGGGCTCAACAGGGAAACACTGAAGCTTTCTTT	CASRAQQGNTEAFF
TRBV7-6	.	.	TRBJ1-5	TGTGCCAGCAGCTTAGGGGCGGTCGGGGATCAGCCCCAGCATTTT	CASSLGAVGDQPQHF
TRBV19	.	.	TRBJ1-2	TGTGCCAGTAGTATACTGGGACAACCCGTTACCTATGGCTACACCTTC	CASSILGQPVTYGYTF
TRBV9	.	.	TRBJ1-5	TGTGCCAGCAGCGGAGACCGAGCCTTGTGCAATCAGCCCCAGCATTTT	CASSGDRALCNQPQHF
TRBV4-2	.	few	TRBJ1-2	TGTGCCAGCAGCCAAGATTTCGTACAGGGCCATGGCTACACCTTC	CASSQDFVQGHGYTF
TRBV10-1	.	.	TRBJ1-1	TGCGCCAGCAGTGGGGGGACCGGGAGAGCTTTCTTT	CASSGGTGRAFF
TRBV5-1	.	.	TRBJ1-2	TGCGCCAGCAGCCCAGGCGGGACAAAAGACTATGGCTACACCTTC	CASSPGGTKDYGYTF
TRBV9	.	.	TRBJ2-4	TGTGCCAGCAGCGTAGGGAGGGGTGCCAAAAACATTCAGTACTTC	CASSVGRGAKNIQYF
TRBV4-3	.	.	TRBJ1-3	TGCGCCAGCAGCCAAGATAGGGGTCGTTTTGGAAACACCATATATTTT	CASSQDRGRFGNTIYF
TRBV7-2	.	.	TRBJ1-2	TGTGCCAGCAGCTTAGCGACAGCGAACTATGGCTACACCTTC	CASSLATANYGYTF
TRBV5-1	.	once	TRBJ2-2	TGCGCCAGCAGCCTGGCCCTCTCCCGAGCGAACACCGGGGAGCTGTTTTTT	CASSLALSRANTGELFF
TRBV29-1	TRBD2	.	TRBJ2-7	TGCAGCGTCGCCCTGGGTAGCGGGAACCCCTACGAGCAGTACTTC	CSVALGSGNPYEQYF
TRBV19	.	.	TRBJ2-3	TGTGCCAGTAGTATTGGCGGGTCTAGGGGTACGCAGTATTTT	CASSIGGSRGTQYF
TRBV19	.	.	TRBJ1-5	TGTGCCAGTAGTATAGTGACGCCCACGCAAAGCAATCAGCCCCAGCATTTT	CASSIVTPTQSNQPQHF
TRBV6-8	.	once	TRBJ1-3	TGTGCCAGCAGTGTTACACCAAACAGGGAGGACTCTGGAAACACCATATATTTT	CASSVTPNREDSGNTIYF
TRBV19	TRBD1	few	TRBJ2-2	TGTGCCAGTAGCAGGACAGGGGAAGGTACCGGGGAGCTGTTTTTT	CASSRTGEGTGELFF
TRBV5-5	.	.	TRBJ2-1	TGTGCCAGCAGCTTTTCCTCGGCCGATGAGCAGTTCTTC	CASSFSSADEQFF
TRBV4-2	.	.	TRBJ1-3	TGTGCCAGCAGCCAAGACAGAAGCTCTGGAAACACCATATATTTT	CASSQDRSSGNTIYF
TRBV6-5	.	few	TRBJ2-3	TGTGCCAGCACTCGCGCAGATACGCAGTATTTT	CASTRADTQYF
TRBV5-1	TRBD1	.	TRBJ1-5	TGCGCCAGCAGCCCACAGGGGGCGAGCAATCAGCCCCAGCATTTT	CASSPQGASNQPQHF
TRBV28	TRBD1	.	TRBJ2-6	TGTGCCAGTGTTCCAGGGGGTAGTGGGGCCAACGTCCTGACTTTC	CASVPGGSGANVLTF
TRBV19	TRBD1	.	TRBJ1-5	TGTGCCAGTAGTTTCTTACAGGGGGCGAGCAATCAGCCCCAGCATTTT	CASSFLQGASNQPQHF
TRBV28	.	.	TRBJ1-5	TGTGCCAGCAGTTTGGGGCAGGGAGGACAGCCCCAGCATTTT	CASSLGQGGQPQHF
TRBV2	TRBD2	many	TRBJ2-5	TGTGCCAGCCGGACCACTAGCGGTGCAGAGACCCAGTACTTC	CASRTTSGAETQYF
TRBV28	TRBD1	.	TRBJ1-4	TGTGCCAGCAGGGACAGGGGACCACAAAAACTGTTTTTT	CASRDRGPQKLFF
TRBV7-4	.	.	TRBJ2-3	TGTGCCAGCAGCTTGGCTAGCGAGTCTAGCACAGATACGCAGTATTTT	CASSLASESSTDTQYF